This T cell receptor beta chain stems from a study of CD8 T cells in ankylosing spondylitis. A note on this clonotype: One end of the junction fails to match germline, which may point to a read error.

TCRdb re-analysed the 5' RACE reads in MiXCR, keeping a single row per CDR3 protein. The sample has some 63,000 distinct CDR3 sequences, approximately 5.7% seen once. This TCR derives from a male donor with ankylosing spondylitis. The sequenced sample consisted of synovial fluid, either unsorted or a sorted T cell fraction (not recorded which).

DNA for the CDR3: TGTGCCCGCAGGCCTGTGGGGGCCAGGGAGGGATCCTACAATGAGCAGTTCTTC. The encoded protein is CARRPVGAREGSYNEQFF. The V call is TRBV12-3 or TRBV12-4, the J call TRBJ2-1, with D perhaps TRBD2 (7 bases). The CDR3 consists of 18 residues.